This entry lists 25 T cell receptor beta chains sequenced from one sample in a study of post-analysis software for immune sequencing data. TCR beta cDNA libraries had unique molecular identifiers. Via MiXCR, TCRdb re-called the PCR reads, giving one row per CDR3 protein. The table lists roughly 150,000 distinct CDR3 sequences, under 40% of them singletons. The specimen comprised blood, sampled after autologous hematopoietic stem cell transplantation. The receptors stem from a girl aged 10 to 17 with multiple sclerosis.

This clonotype was found many times. The chain recombines TRBV6-1 with TRBJ2-1; 7 bases are shared with TRBD2. The ends lost 5 bases at V and 9 bases at J; junction bases unmatched: 7. CDR1 is MNHNS, CDR2 SASEGT, per germline. The CDR3 length is 13 residues. The CDR3 sequence: CASSTLGGGEQFF. The CDR3 DNA reads as TGTGCCAGCAGTACCCTCGGCGGGGGTGAGCAGTTCTTC.

This clonotype came up a few times. The V and J genes are TRBV12-3 or TRBV12-4 and TRBJ1-4; tentatively, D is TRBD1 (5 bases). The CDR3 has 15 amino acids. The ends were cut back, 5 bases at V and 3 bases at J, with 13 bases in the middle. CDR3: CASSPTGVANEKLFF. CDR3 bases: TGTGCCAGCAGTCCTACGGGGGTGGCTAATGAAAAACTGTTTTTT.

The chain joins TRBV20-1 to TRBJ2-1; weak D call: TRBD2 (6 bases). This CDR3 spans 14 amino acids. The germline V and J ends were trimmed by 3 bases and 4 bases, with 13 bases remaining between them. CDR1 and CDR2 (germline): DFQATT, SNEGSKA (reference sequence). The CDR3 nucleotides read TGCAGTGCTAGTGGGCGGGAAACTTACAATGAGCAGTTCTTC. Its translation: CSASGRETYNEQFF.

The rearrangement uses TRBV11-1 and TRBJ2-5; the D gene could be TRBD1 or TRBD2 (6 bases each). Germline V gives CDR1 SGHAT, CDR2 FQDESV (reference sequence). V lost 5 bases to trimming and J lost 5 bases, with 24 bases between them. This CDR3 is built from 17 residues. This CDR3 reads CASSHWDTGTSSETQYF. CDR3 coding DNA: TGTGCCAGCAGCCATTGGGACACTGGAACTAGCTCGGAGACCCAGTACTTC.

Points on this clonotype: Here the CDR3 omits its conserved ending phenylalanine or tryptophan, so a read error is the likely source. The chain is built from TRBV5-1 and TRBJ2-3, with D hard to call. This CDR3 is built from 13 residues. V lost 1 base and J lost 2, with 5 bases in between. Per germline, CDR1 SGHRS and CDR2 YFSETQ. CDR3 sequence reads: CASSLTNTDTQYL. For the CDR3, the DNA is TGCGCCAGCAGCTTGACTAACACAGATACGCAGTATTTG.

The chain employs TRBV27 and TRBJ1-6; D is ambiguous. The V gene's germline CDR1 is MNHEY and CDR2 SMNVEV (reference sequence). The CDR3 contains 12 residues. The V and J ends lost 5 bases and 14 bases respectively, with 13 bases between them. The CDR3 DNA reads TGTGCCAGCAGTGGGTCGGCTCAAACCCTCCACTTT. As protein: CASSGSAQTLHF.

This clonotype was picked up many times. The chain employs TRBV6-2 or TRBV6-3 and TRBJ1-2; D unclear. The germline V gene encodes CDR1 MNHEY and CDR2 SVGEGT. V was clipped by 8 bases and J by 4 bases, with 8 bases between them. This CDR3 comprises 11 residues. DNA of the CDR3: TGTGCCAGCGCTTCTGCCTATGGCTACACCTTC. This gives the protein CASASAYGYTF.

This clonotype has just a few counts. The chain links TRBV7-9 to TRBJ1-1; no definite D call. Trimming took off 3 bases at V and 6 bases at J, with 8 bases between the two ends. Germline V CDR1 and CDR2: SEHNR, FQNEAQ (reference sequence). This CDR3 has 12 residues. The CDR3: CASSFRFAEAFF. The CDR3 DNA follows: TGTGCCAGCAGCTTCCGATTCGCTGAAGCTTTCTTT.

This clonotype was seen many times. This chain links TRBV11-3 with TRBJ1-2, with D maybe TRBD1 (6 bases). The V gene lost 1 base and the J gene lost 1 base, with 10 bases spanning the gap. The CDR3 is made up of 15 amino acids. CDR1 and CDR2 (germline): SGHNT, YENEEA. CDR3 protein: CASSLAGEVNYGYTF. DNA for the CDR3: TGTGCCAGCAGCTTAGCAGGGGAGGTTAACTATGGCTACACCTTC.

V and J are TRBV28 and TRBJ1-1; the D gene is possibly TRBD1 (5 bases). From germline, CDR1 is MDHEN and CDR2 SYDVKM. This CDR3 has 13 amino acids. V dropped 4 bases and J dropped 5 bases, with 11 bases sitting between them. The CDR3 nucleotides read TGTGCCAGCAGTTACCTCAGGGTTACTGAAGCTTTCTTT. It yields the protein CASSYLRVTEAFF.

This chain joins TRBV20-1 and TRBJ2-1; D is ambiguous. Per germline, CDR1 DFQATT and CDR2 SNEGSKA (reference sequence). There are 12 residues in the CDR3. V was pared by 3 bases and J by 8 bases, with 11 bases between. In DNA form, the CDR3 reads TGCAGTGCTAGCCCCGGGCGCGATGAGCAGTTCTTC. Translation gives CSASPGRDEQFF.

V usage is TRBV5-1 and J usage is TRBJ2-1; TRBD2 aligns across 13 bases. Unmatched junction bases numbered 5, after V lost 3 bases and J lost 8 bases. The CDR3 runs 15 residues. The germline CDR1 and CDR2 sequences are SGHRS and YFSETQ. CDR3 amino acids: CASSYGLAGVYEQFF. DNA for the CDR3: TGCGCCAGCAGCTACGGACTAGCGGGAGTATATGAGCAGTTCTTC.

The rearrangement links TRBV28 to TRBJ2-1; 8 bases agree with TRBD1. CDR1 and CDR2 from the germline V gene are MDHEN and SYDVKM. The CDR3 has 16 residues. V lost 4 bases to trimming and J lost 2 bases; unmatched junction nucleotides: 7. The CDR3 sequence: CASSSATGQAYNEQFF. In DNA, the CDR3 is TGTGCCAGCAGTTCCGCCACGGGACAGGCCTACAATGAGCAGTTCTTC.

The chain is built from TRBV10-3 and TRBJ1-1, with 11 bases identical to TRBD1. After removal of 6 bases from V and 3 bases from J, the junction contained 6 bases not matched to a gene. The germline gives CDR1 ENHRY, CDR2 SYGVKD. This CDR3 is built from 15 residues. CDR3 sequence: CAIRWTGGRDTEAFF. The CDR3 DNA is TGTGCCATCAGGTGGACAGGGGGCCGGGACACTGAAGCTTTCTTT.

In its sample, this clonotype was seen a few times. This chain connects TRBV7-8 to TRBJ2-6; D uncertain. Trimming shortened V by 4 bases and J by 1 base, and 5 bases separated the two germline ends. The CDR3 is made up of 14 amino acids. Germline CDR1 reads SGHVS; CDR2 reads FQNEAQ. DNA for the CDR3: TGTGCCAGCAGCTGGATATCTGGGGCCAACGTCCTGACTTTC. This encodes CASSWISGANVLTF.

The genes are TRBV7-3 and TRBJ2-5; tentative D call: TRBD2 (5 bases). V dropped 4 bases and J dropped 0 bases, with 9 bases sitting between them. The CDR3 is 14 amino acids. Germline-derived CDR1 and CDR2 are SGHTA and FQGTGA. Here the CDR3 reads CASSSRGNQETQYF. The CDR3, as DNA: TGTGCCAGCAGCTCACGAGGGAACCAAGAGACCCAGTACTTC. The entire variable domain, with the rest obtained from reference TRBV7-3 and TRBJ2-5, is as follows: GAGVSQTPSNKVTEKGKYVELRCDPISGHTALYWYRQSLGQGPEFLIYFQGTGAADDSGLPNDRFFAVRPEGSVSTLKIQRTERGDSAVYLCASSSRGNQETQYFGPGTRLLVL.

This rearrangement joins TRBV24-1 to TRBJ2-3; D may match TRBD1 or TRBD2 (5 bases each). The CDR3 is 18 residues long. Trimming cost V 3 bases and J 2 bases, with 20 bases left between them. Germline values: CDR1 KGHDR, CDR2 SFDVKD. CDR3 loop: CATSDPGKSDRNTDTQYF. The CDR3 DNA sequence: TGTGCCACCAGTGATCCCGGGAAAAGCGACAGAAACACAGATACGCAGTATTTT.

This clonotype was counted at least ten times. V usage is TRBV20-1 and J usage is TRBJ2-3, with TRBD2 identical over 7 bases. The germline CDR1 and CDR2 sequences are DFQATT and SNEGSKA (reference sequence). V shed 1 base and J 0 bases; nucleotides not matched to a gene: 19. This CDR3 comprises 20 residues. The CDR3 sequence: CSARVGAGLPGRLSTDTQYF. The CDR3 DNA reads TGCAGTGCTAGAGTTGGAGCGGGGCTTCCCGGCCGGCTAAGCACAGATACGCAGTATTTT.

This clonotype turned up a few times. The V and J genes are TRBV19 and TRBJ2-7; maybe TRBD2 (5 bases). V lost 10 bases and J lost 3, with 19 bases in between. The length of the CDR3 is 14 residues. The germline V gene has CDR1 LNHDA and CDR2 SQIVND (reference sequence). The CDR3 loop reads CAIQSGFAYYEQYF. The CDR3 DNA sequence: TGTGCCATCCAGAGCGGCTTTGCATACTACGAGCAGTACTTC.

This rearrangement joins TRBV9 to TRBJ2-7, with 7 bases identical to TRBD2. Trimming at V came to 2 bases and at J to 7 bases, leaving 9 bases not matched to a gene. CDR1 is SGDLS, CDR2 YYNGEE, per germline. This CDR3 contains 14 residues. DNA for the CDR3: TGTGCCAGCAGCGTGCATGGGACTACGGGGGAGCAGTACTTC. It translates to CASSVHGTTGEQYF.

The chain joins TRBV27 to TRBJ2-1, with TRBD1 identical over 7 bases. Per germline, CDR1 MNHEY and CDR2 SMNVEV (reference sequence). J was trimmed by 3 bases and V by 7 bases; bases with no gene match: 9. The CDR3 spans 15 residues. This chain's CDR3 is CASKPGQKYYNEQFF. CDR3 nucleotide sequence: TGTGCCAGCAAGCCGGGACAGAAATACTACAATGAGCAGTTCTTC.

Details on this clonotype: A read error is possible here, since a much larger clone lies one base away. The chain employs TRBV7-2 and TRBJ2-2; 7 bases map to TRBD2. Losses at the gene ends were 5 bases for V and 6 bases for J; bases not matched to a gene: 12. The CDR3 spans 16 residues. Germline V gene lookup returns CDR1 SGHTA and CDR2 FQGNSA. CDR3 sequence reads: CASSPRGGGVAGELFF. In DNA, the CDR3 is TGTGCCAGCAGCCCTCGTGGGGGAGGGGTGGCCGGGGAGCTGTTTTTT. The full variable domain, rest sourced from reference TRBV7-2 and TRBJ2-2, is GAGVSQSPSNKVTEKGKDVELRCDPISGHTALYWYRQSLGQGLEFLIYFQGNSAPDKSGLPSDRFSAERTGGSVSTLTIQRTQQEDSAVYLCASSPRGGGVAGELFFGEGSRLTVL.

This clonotype was detected a few times. The chain couples TRBV20-1 to TRBJ2-7, with 9 bases that match TRBD2. This CDR3 spans 13 amino acids. Germline V CDR1 and CDR2: DFQATT, SNEGSKA (reference sequence). V shed 3 bases and J 6 bases; nucleotides not matched to a gene: 6. As DNA, the CDR3 is TGCAGTGCTAGGGTAGCGGGAGTAAGCGAGCAGTACTTC. It codes for CSARVAGVSEQYF.

This clonotype has ten or more counts. This rearrangement joins TRBV11-3 to TRBJ2-3; 7 nucleotides line up with TRBD2. The germline V gene has CDR1 SGHNT and CDR2 YENEEA. The CDR3 consists of 17 residues. Germline trimming cut 5 bases from V and 5 bases from J; bases unmatched to any gene: 16. CDR3 in amino acids: CASSPSGWAGDKDTQYF. CDR3 nucleotide sequence: TGTGCCAGCAGCCCTAGCGGATGGGCGGGAGATAAAGATACGCAGTATTTT.

This clonotype has only a few counts. This chain joins TRBV12-3 or TRBV12-4 and TRBJ1-2; D is uncertain. V shed 3 bases and J shed 6 bases, with 11 bases lying between them. This CDR3 contains 13 residues. CDR3 protein: CASSFVLSDGYTF. The CDR3 DNA reads TGTGCCAGCAGTTTTGTGCTGAGCGATGGCTACACCTTC.